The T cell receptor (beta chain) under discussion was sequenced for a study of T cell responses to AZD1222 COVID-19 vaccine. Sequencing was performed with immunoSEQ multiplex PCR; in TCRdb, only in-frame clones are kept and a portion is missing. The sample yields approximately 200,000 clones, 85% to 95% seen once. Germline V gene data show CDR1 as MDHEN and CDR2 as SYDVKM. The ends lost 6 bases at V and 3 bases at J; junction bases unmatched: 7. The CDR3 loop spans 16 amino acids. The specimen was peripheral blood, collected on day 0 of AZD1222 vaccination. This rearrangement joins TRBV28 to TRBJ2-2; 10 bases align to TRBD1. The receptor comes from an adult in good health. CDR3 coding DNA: TGTGCCAGCAGGGCCGGGACAGGGGATTACACCGGGGAGCTGTTTTTT. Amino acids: CASRAGTGDYTGELFF.